What follows describes a single T cell receptor (beta chain). The target antigen is unknown. Amplification used 52 TRBV primers and 13 TRBJ primers. TCRdb's copy holds only in-frame clones and misses some; the assay was immunoSEQ multiplex PCR. Found here are 30,000 to 40,000 clones, over 90% of them singletons; the top ten hold over 0.85%. Germline CDR1 is MDHEN and CDR2 is SYDVKM. With 5 bases removed from V and 5 bases from J, the gap between germline ends came to 21 bases. The CDR3 contains 17 residues. The sample is drawn from a study of regulatory T cells. Notes on the study in general: In CD3G-deficient patients, conventional CD4+ T cells were enriched for hydrophobic CDR3 residues at positions 6 and 7. Skewed V and J usage and few unique V-J pairs marked patient repertoires, most in Tregs.

The sample comprised conventional CD4+ T cells sorted from blood. V usage is TRBV28 and J usage is TRBJ2-2; tentatively, D is TRBD2 (6 bases). The sequence derives from a child between 2 and 9 years old with CD3G deficiency. The CDR3 bases are TGTGCCAGCAGTCCAAGACTAGTTCGAAGGATGACCGGGGAGCTGTTTTTT. This sequence encodes CASSPRLVRRMTGELFF.